The 7 T cell receptor beta chains in this list originate from one sample, sequenced in a study of T cells in Graves' hyperthyroidism and ophthalmopathy. Amplification yielded TCR beta CDR3 regions, with RNA transcripts as the source. With the HTBI primer set, the TCR CDR3 went through a first round of RT-PCR. Each CDR3 protein is one row after TCRdb ran MiXCR on the multiplex PCR reads. The table records about 620,000 distinct CDR3 sequences, roughly 17% of them present only once. The material sequenced was blood. The origin of the receptors is a woman aged 25 to 39 with Graves' hyperthyroidism.

This clonotype has a count of ten or more. This chain uses TRBV7-2 with TRBJ1-1; 9 nucleotides match TRBD1. The V and J ends lost 0 bases and 4 bases, in that order; junction bases with no gene match: 0. Germline-derived CDR1 and CDR2 are SGHTA and FQGNSA. This CDR3 has 14 amino acids. CDR3 sequence (DNA): TGTGCCAGCAGCTTAGCGGGACAGGGCACTGAAGCTTTCTTT. It yields the protein CASSLAGQGTEAFF. Looking up the rest from reference TRBV7-2 and TRBJ1-1 gives the full variable domain: GAGVSQSPSNKVTEKGKDVELRCDPISGHTALYWYRQSLGQGLEFLIYFQGNSAPDKSGLPSDRFSAERTGGSVSTLTIQRTQQEDSAVYLCASSLAGQGTEAFFGQGTRLTVV.

The genes are TRBV7-9 and TRBJ2-2; the match to TRBD2 covers 7 bases. Per germline, CDR1 SEHNR and CDR2 FQNEAQ (reference sequence). There are 18 residues in the CDR3. Trimming removed 4 bases from V and 4 bases from J; junction bases left unmatched: 15. The DNA for the CDR3 is TGTGCCAGCAGCTCCCGGTTGGGGGAGGGAGGATCCACCGGGGAGCTGTTTTTT. This translates into CASSSRLGEGGSTGELFF. Complete variable domain (other parts from reference TRBV7-9 and TRBJ2-2): DTGVSQNPRHKITKRGQNVTFRCDPISEHNRLYWYRQTLGQGPEFLTYFQNEAQLEKSRLLSDRFSAERPKGSFSTLEIQRTEQGDSAMYLCASSSRLGEGGSTGELFFGEGSRLTVL.

This clonotype has a handful of counts. The chain joins TRBV28 to TRBJ2-7, with 10 positions matching TRBD2. Trimming at V came to 10 bases and at J to 3 bases, leaving 6 bases not matched to a gene. Germline-derived CDR1 and CDR2 are MDHEN and SYDVKM. The CDR3 sequence is 13 residues long. CDR3 residues: CATVGLADYEQYF. CDR3 DNA sequence: TGTGCCACTGTTGGACTAGCGGACTACGAGCAGTACTTC.

The chain carries TRBV28 and TRBJ2-2; D might be TRBD2 (6 bases). This CDR3 region has 15 residues. Germline CDR1 and CDR2: MDHEN and SYDVKM. Trimming removed 7 bases from V and 1 base from J, with 13 bases in between. The CDR3 DNA follows: TGTGCCAGCATAGGGACGGGGGAGAACACCGGGGAGCTGTTTTTT. This translates into CASIGTGENTGELFF.

Concerning this clonotype: Because it lacks the conserved phenylalanine or tryptophan at the end, this CDR3 is likely a read error. As DNA, the CDR3 is TGTGCCAGCAGTTCTCCCTTGACAGGTAATGAGCAGTTCTAC. This codes for CASSSPLTGNEQFY. This sequence joins TRBV12-3 or TRBV12-4 and TRBJ2-1, with D perhaps TRBD1 (6 bases). V lost 4 bases and J 7 bases, leaving 14 bases between the germline ends. This CDR3 has 14 residues.

This clonotype was detected many times. The genes are TRBV7-3 and TRBJ2-3, with D perhaps being TRBD1 or TRBD2 (6 bases each). The CDR3 covers 13 residues. Trimming removed 1 base from V and 5 bases from J, with 7 bases in between. Germline lookup yields CDR1 SGHTA and CDR2 FQGTGA. The CDR3 nucleotides read TGTGCCAGCAGCTTAAAGGGGGGAGATACGCAGTATTTT. It is translated as CASSLKGGDTQYF.

There are many counts of this clonotype. The rearrangement uses TRBV12-3 or TRBV12-4 and TRBJ2-7; D gene ambiguous. The CDR3 covers 13 residues. Trimming stripped 6 bases from V and 4 bases from J, with 13 bases between. Written as DNA, the CDR3 is TGTGCCAGCAGCCAAGGACCGAAGTACGAGCAGTACTTC. Protein: CASSQGPKYEQYF.